The clone carrying this T cell receptor beta chain was detected only a few times. This sample is drawn from a study of regulatory T cells in long-lasting Graves disease. Time point described: persistent/refractory GD, antithyroid drugs over 5 years with positive TRAb. The TCR library was prepared using RNA isolated from PBMCs. Arm-PCR of CDR3 regions with iRepertoire HTBI primers generated TCR beta libraries. One entry per CDR3 protein results from TCRdb running MiXCR on the multiplex PCR reads. Of a few hundred thousand distinct CDR3 sequences in the sample, around a quarter are singletons; the top ten hold approximately 26%. CDR3 length: 12 residues. The germline V and J ends were trimmed by 7 bases and 3 bases, with 13 bases remaining between them. CDR1 is SQVTM, CDR2 ANQGSEA, per germline.

This receptor was obtained from a female donor with Graves disease. Source: peripheral blood mononuclear cells (PBMCs), taken when the disease was refractory, from a patient treated with antithyroid drugs. This chain joins TRBV29-1 and TRBJ2-7, with a possible D match to TRBD1 (5 bases). The CDR3 DNA is TGCAGCGCTAGACAGTCGGGCTACGAGCAGTACTTC. It yields the protein CSARQSGYEQYF.